This record looks at one T cell receptor (beta chain) sequence and its context. Other DNA sequences within the sample encode an identical CDR3. These data come from a study of T cell changes during pregnancy in multiple sclerosis. The CDR3 totals 13 residues. Per germline, CDR1 GTSNPN and CDR2 SVGIG (reference sequence). The data were produced by immunoSEQ multiplex PCR, yet TCRdb's version contains in-frame clones alone and is incomplete. This sample has some 53,000 clones, with roughly 92% found just once. The chain has TRBV30 and TRBJ2-6, with TRBD1 as a possible D gene (5 bases). The source is a female donor with multiple sclerosis, enrolled in a pregnancy study. The sample consisted of CD4+ T cells from peripheral blood mononuclear cells, taken in the third trimester of pregnancy. This CDR3 reads CALGVSGANVLTF. CDR3 coding DNA: TGTGCTTTAGGGGTTTCTGGGGCCAACGTCCTGACTTTC.